The clone carrying this TCR beta chain appeared many times. TCRdb reprocessed the 5' RACE reads with MiXCR, giving one entry per CDR3 protein. The sample lists 55,000 to 65,000 distinct CDR3 sequences, around 15% occurring once. The sample is drawn from a study of T cells of healthy individuals. CDR1 and CDR2 (germline): MGHDK, SYGVNS. This CDR3 spans 14 amino acids. Trimming cost V 0 bases and J 2 bases, with 7 bases left between them. The chain employs TRBV25-1 and TRBJ2-5; D unresolved. This clonotype was sampled from a human donor in good health. The CDR3 sequence is CASSEYNRQETQYF. CDR3 DNA: TGTGCCAGCAGTGAATACAACAGACAAGAGACCCAGTACTTC. The entire variable domain, with the rest obtained from reference TRBV25-1 and TRBJ2-5, is as follows: EADIYQTPRYLVIGTGKKITLECSQTMGHDKMYWYQQDPGMELHLIHYSYGVNSTEKGDLSSESTVSRIRTEHFPLTLESARPSHTSQYLCASSEYNRQETQYFGPGTRLLVL.